This entry concerns a single TCR beta chain. Only in-frame clones appear in the TCRdb table, and some are missing; sequencing was by immunoSEQ multiplex PCR. The table lists about 660,000 clones, roughly 90% of them singletons. V was clipped by 6 bases and J by 4 bases, with 16 bases between them. CDR1 is LNHDA, CDR2 SQIVND, per germline (reference sequence). The length of the CDR3 is 15 residues. The sample is drawn from a study of shared T cell receptors in the human thymus. These data were likewise used in another study, on human thymus T cells. That paper adds: Repertoires from thymus and blood appeared to show biased V and J gene usage. Related research has reported that thymic repertoires overlap highly among unrelated individuals.

This receptor was taken from a boy under three years old with a congenital heart defect. The chain recombines TRBV19 with TRBJ2-1; D gene unclear. The sequencing input was thymocytes. The CDR3 region is CASSLTTNAYNEQFF. CDR3 coding DNA: TGTGCCAGTAGCCTCACTACCAACGCTTACAATGAGCAGTTCTTC. The variable domain in full, with the rest retrieved from reference TRBV19 and TRBJ2-1, is DGGITQSPKYLFRKEGQNVTLSCEQNLNHDAMYWYRQDPGQGLRLIYYSQIVNDFQKGDIAEGYSVSREKKESFPLTVTSAQKNPTAFYLCASSLTTNAYNEQFFGPGTRLTVL.